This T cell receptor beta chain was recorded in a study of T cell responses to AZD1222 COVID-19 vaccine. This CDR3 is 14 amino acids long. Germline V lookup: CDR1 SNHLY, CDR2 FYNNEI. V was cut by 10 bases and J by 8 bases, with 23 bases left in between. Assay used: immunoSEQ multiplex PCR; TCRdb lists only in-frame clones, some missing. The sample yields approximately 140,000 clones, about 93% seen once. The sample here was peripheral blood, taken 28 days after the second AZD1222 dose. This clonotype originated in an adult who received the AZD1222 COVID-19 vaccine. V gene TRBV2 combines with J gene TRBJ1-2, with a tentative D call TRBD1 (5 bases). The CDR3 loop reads CATRTGGTREGYTF. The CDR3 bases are TGTGCCACCAGGACGGGCGGGACTAGAGAAGGCTACACCTTC.